Below are 10 T cell receptor beta chains sequenced from a single sample in a study of T cells in Graves' hyperthyroidism and ophthalmopathy. TCR beta CDR3 sequences were amplified from RNA transcripts. The primer set for the first-round RT-PCR of the TCR CDR3 was HTBI. TCRdb itself ran the multiplex PCR reads through MiXCR, one entry per CDR3 protein. This repertoire shows nearly 750,000 distinct CDR3 sequences, about 35% found once; its top ten account for 31%. The specimen was blood. These receptors originate from a woman in her forties with Graves' hyperthyroidism.

This chain connects TRBV29-1 to TRBJ2-5; weak D call: TRBD2 (7 bases). The V end was cut by 3 bases, the J end by 2 bases, with 19 bases between. In germline, CDR1 is SQVTM, CDR2 ANQGSEA. The CDR3 spans 16 residues. The CDR3: CSVDDGGPARQETQYF. The DNA for the CDR3 is TGCAGCGTTGACGACGGGGGGCCAGCCCGACAAGAGACCCAGTACTTC.

This rearrangement joins TRBV6-5 to TRBJ2-5; D is possibly TRBD1 or TRBD2 (5 bases each). V was pared by 5 bases and J by 1 base, with 17 bases between. Germline CDR1 MNHEY, CDR2 SVGAGI. The CDR3 has 16 amino acids. CDR3 in amino acids: CASSEAFRDGQETQYF. The CDR3 DNA follows: TGTGCCAGCAGTGAAGCATTCCGGGACGGCCAAGAGACCCAGTACTTC.

V usage is TRBV5-4 and J usage is TRBJ1-4; D gene uncertain. V was cut by 4 bases and J by 2 bases, with 18 bases left in between. Germline CDR1 is SGHNT and CDR2 is YYREEE (reference sequence). This CDR3 is 17 amino acids long. This CDR3 is CASSQDNGPGTNEKLFF. CDR3 sequence (DNA): TGTGCCAGCAGCCAAGATAACGGGCCCGGCACTAATGAAAAACTGTTTTTT.

This sequence joins TRBV25-1 and TRBJ1-6; possible D gene TRBD1, 6 bases. The CDR3 extends over 11 amino acids. V was trimmed by 6 bases and J by 14 bases, leaving 11 bases between them. Per germline, CDR1 MGHDK and CDR2 SYGVNS. This CDR3 reads CASRGAKSLHF. CDR3 nucleotide sequence: TGTGCCAGCAGGGGGGCCAAATCCCTCCACTTT.

The V gene is TRBV12-3 or TRBV12-4, the J gene TRBJ1-1, with D unclear. V lost 3 bases and J lost 4, with 6 bases in between. There are 12 residues in the CDR3. The CDR3 sequence is CASSFHSTEAFF. The CDR3 nucleotides are TGTGCCAGCAGTTTCCATAGCACTGAAGCTTTCTTT.

This clonotype appeared many times. The CDR3 DNA is TGTGCCATCAGTGACGACAGTGGCTACACCTTC. It codes for CAISDDSGYTF. The chain carries TRBV10-3 and TRBJ1-2; a weak D match, TRBD1 (5 bases). The germline CDR1 and CDR2 sequences are ENHRY and SYGVKD. Trimming took off 3 bases at V and 7 bases at J, with 6 bases between the two ends. This CDR3 is built from 11 residues.

With respect to this clonotype: A much larger clone lies one base from this, so it may be a read error. V and J are TRBV20-1 and TRBJ2-5; the D gene is possibly TRBD1 (7 bases). The germline V gene has CDR1 DFQATT and CDR2 SNEGSKA (reference sequence). The CDR3 has 13 residues. Trimming cost V 2 bases and J 3 bases, with 10 bases left between them. The CDR3 here is CSARPGGKETQYF. The CDR3 region has the DNA TGCAGTGCTAGACCAGGGGGGAAAGAGACCCAGTACTTC.

This clonotype has at least ten counts. This rearrangement joins TRBV13 to TRBJ1-6, with 11 bases matching TRBD1. The CDR3 length is 15 residues. CDR1 PRHDT and CDR2 FYEKMQ come from the germline V gene (reference sequence). J lost 10 bases, V lost 5 bases, and 7 bases had no gene match. The CDR3 loop reads CASSPEGDRGSPLHF. CDR3 nucleotide sequence: TGTGCCAGCAGCCCAGAGGGGGACAGGGGGTCACCCCTCCACTTT. The full variable domain, its missing parts supplied by reference TRBV13 and TRBJ1-6, is AAGVIQSPRHLIKEKRETATLKCYPIPRHDTVYWYQQGPGQDPQFLISFYEKMQSDKGSIPDRFSAQQFSDYHSELNMSSLELGDSALYFCASSPEGDRGSPLHFGNGTRLTVT.

This clonotype was found once. The gene calls are TRBV3-1 and TRBJ2-5, with D perhaps matching TRBD2 (5 bases). The CDR3 contains 13 residues. Trimming pared 0 bases from V and 9 bases from J, leaving 11 bases between. Germline CDR1 reads LGHDT; CDR2 reads YNNKEL (reference sequence). The CDR3: CASSQDTRQPQYF. The CDR3 DNA reads as TGTGCCAGCAGCCAAGATACTAGGCAGCCCCAGTACTTC.

This clonotype showed up many times. J is TRBJ2-5 and V is TRBV2; 8 bases align to TRBD1. Germline assignment: CDR1 SNHLY and CDR2 FYNNEI. The length of the CDR3 is 12 residues. The V gene end was trimmed by 4 bases and the J gene end by 5 bases; junction bases not matched to a gene: 0. In DNA form, the CDR3 reads TGTGCCAGCAGTGGGGACAGGGAGACCCAGTACTTC. It codes for CASSGDRETQYF. Drawing the rest from reference TRBV2 and TRBJ2-5, the complete variable domain is EPEVTQTPSHQVTQMGQEVILRCVPISNHLYFYWYRQILGQKVEFLVSFYNNEISEKSEIFDDQFSVERPDGSNFTLKIRSTKLEDSAMYFCASSGDRETQYFGPGTRLLVL.